Listed here are 2 T cell receptor beta chains from one sample, sequenced in a study of CD8 T cells in ankylosing spondylitis. Study observations and caveats: A motif in TCR beta, a set of 8 or 9 highly homologous variants, appeared characteristic of ankylosing spondylitis blood.

These receptors' antigens are unknown. TCRdb independently ran MiXCR on the 5' RACE reads; one entry per CDR3 protein. The profile shows a few hundred thousand distinct CDR3 sequences, under 8.5% of them singletons. The specimen was blood, either unsorted or a sorted T cell fraction (not recorded which). These receptor sequences come from a male donor with ankylosing spondylitis.

This clonotype has just a few counts. The chain is built from TRBV10-3 and TRBJ1-3, with 7 bases that match TRBD1. The CDR3 contains 14 residues. Germline CDR1 ENHRY, CDR2 SYGVKD. Unmatched junction bases numbered 3, after V lost 5 bases and J lost 2 bases. CDR3 sequence: CAISLTGPGNTIYF. CDR3 DNA sequence: TGTGCCATCAGTTTGACAGGGCCTGGAAACACCATATATTTT.

The sample holds a few counts of this clonotype. The V gene is TRBV7-9, the J gene TRBJ2-2; TRBD1 agrees at 9 bases. CDR1 and CDR2 from the germline V gene are SEHNR and FQNEAQ (reference sequence). The CDR3 runs to 16 residues. The trim removed 6 bases at V and 1 base at J, leaving 6 bases unmatched. CDR3 sequence (DNA): TGTGCCAGCAGGCCGGACAGGGGAGTGAACACCGGGGAGCTGTTTTTT. The encoded protein is CASRPDRGVNTGELFF.